The rows below give T cell receptor beta chains drawn from one sample of a study of a mutant IDH1 vaccine in newly diagnosed glioma. The data were produced by immunoSEQ multiplex PCR, yet TCRdb's version contains in-frame clones alone and is incomplete. Of roughly 50,000 clones listed, 80% to 90% were seen once; the top ten hold around 21%. Source: PBMCs, taken from a glioma patient treated with radiotherapy, temozolomide or both. Receptors were obtained from a man between 18 and 29 years old with glioma. Both conserved end residues are part of each CDR3. D genes are given only for firm matches. Rows may omit the clone size; those that give it use once, few, many or a size class.

d_call: NA
j_call: TRBJ2-3
v_call: TRBV19
clone_size: NA
cdr3_nt: TGTGCCAGTAGTAGTGGGAGCACAGATACGCAGTATTTT
cdr3_aa: CASSSGSTDTQYF

d_call: TRBD1
j_call: TRBJ2-7
v_call: TRBV6-1
clone_size: NA
cdr3_nt: TGTGCCAGCATTCCTGACAGGGACGAGCAGTACTTC
cdr3_aa: CASIPDRDEQYF

d_call: NA
j_call: TRBJ2-7
v_call: TRBV5-1
clone_size: NA
cdr3_nt: TGCGCCAGCAGCTTGGTCGGGTCCCTTCAAGGAACCTACGAGCAGTACTTC
cdr3_aa: CASSLVGSLQGTYEQYF

d_call: NA
j_call: TRBJ2-1
v_call: TRBV4-3
clone_size: NA
cdr3_nt: TGCGCCAGCAGCCAAGAAACTAGCAATGAGCAGTTCTTC
cdr3_aa: CASSQETSNEQFF

d_call: NA
j_call: TRBJ1-1
v_call: TRBV15
clone_size: once
cdr3_nt: TGTGCCACCAGCAGAGGAGGGACGAACACTGAAGCTTTCTTT
cdr3_aa: CATSRGGTNTEAFF

d_call: NA
j_call: TRBJ1-6
v_call: TRBV19
clone_size: NA
cdr3_nt: TGTGCCAGTAACAGCGATTATTCACCCCTCCACTTT
cdr3_aa: CASNSDYSPLHF

d_call: NA
j_call: TRBJ2-7
v_call: TRBV7-2
clone_size: NA
cdr3_nt: TGTGCCAGCAGCTTCAGCCCAACCTACGAGCAGTACTTC
cdr3_aa: CASSFSPTYEQYF

d_call: TRBD2
j_call: TRBJ2-7
v_call: TRBV5-1
clone_size: NA
cdr3_nt: TGCGCCAGCAGCTTCGGGGGACTAGCGGGAGACGAGCAGTACTTC
cdr3_aa: CASSFGGLAGDEQYF

d_call: TRBD1
j_call: TRBJ1-1
v_call: TRBV6-6
clone_size: NA
cdr3_nt: TGTGCCAGCAGCCCTGTGACAGGGGTGAACACTGAAGCTTTCTTT
cdr3_aa: CASSPVTGVNTEAFF

d_call: NA
j_call: TRBJ1-4
v_call: TRBV30
clone_size: NA
cdr3_nt: TGTGCCTGGTCTCGAGTAATCGGCGAAAAACTGTTTTTT
cdr3_aa: CAWSRVIGEKLFF

d_call: TRBD2
j_call: TRBJ2-1
v_call: TRBV6-4
clone_size: NA
cdr3_nt: TGTGCCAGCAGCCCCGGACTAGCGGGAGACAATGAGCAGTTCTTC
cdr3_aa: CASSPGLAGDNEQFF

d_call: NA
j_call: TRBJ1-2
v_call: TRBV19
clone_size: NA
cdr3_nt: TGTGCCAGTAGTACTTCCCCAGGGCTGGGTGGCTACACCTTC
cdr3_aa: CASSTSPGLGGYTF

d_call: TRBD1
j_call: TRBJ1-1
v_call: TRBV5-4
clone_size: once
cdr3_nt: TGTGCCAGCAGCCCGCGACAGGGAAACACTGAAGCTTTCTTT
cdr3_aa: CASSPRQGNTEAFF

d_call: NA
j_call: TRBJ1-4
v_call: TRBV19
clone_size: NA
cdr3_nt: TGTGCCAGTAGTATATTAGGGACGGGTAATGAAAAACTGTTTTTT
cdr3_aa: CASSILGTGNEKLFF

d_call: NA
j_call: TRBJ2-3
v_call: TRBV29-1
clone_size: medium-sized
cdr3_nt: TGCAGCGTTCAAGTACAGGCCTCCACAGATACGCAGTATTTT
cdr3_aa: CSVQVQASTDTQYF

d_call: NA
j_call: TRBJ2-1
v_call: TRBV5-5
clone_size: NA
cdr3_nt: TGTGCCAGCAGCTTCCCGGCACGAAAGCGGGAGCAGTTCTTC
cdr3_aa: CASSFPARKREQFF

d_call: NA
j_call: TRBJ1-2
v_call: TRBV18
clone_size: NA
cdr3_nt: TGTGCCAGCTCACCTTTTCAGGATGGCTACACCTTC
cdr3_aa: CASSPFQDGYTF

d_call: TRBD2
j_call: TRBJ2-7
v_call: TRBV2
clone_size: NA
cdr3_nt: TGTGCCAGCAGTACTCTCCGGGGCGGGGGCTCCTACGAGCAGTACTTC
cdr3_aa: CASSTLRGGGSYEQYF